The present T cell receptor beta chain was sequenced within a study of spatial heterogeneity in lung cancer. Germline CDR1 is SGHTA and CDR2 is FQGNSA. The CDR3 is made up of 16 amino acids. V was clipped by 8 bases and J by 8 bases; unmatched bases: 16. Time point given: sample taken at primary tumor resection. Unsorted tumor, nontumor lung tissue or cryopreserved PBMC supplied the whole RNA. One entry per CDR3 protein results from TCRdb running MiXCR on the 5' RACE reads. Of just under 95,000 distinct CDR3 sequences in the sample, 10% to 15% are singletons; the top ten hold about 40%. The specimen comprised PBMCs, sampled at surgery. The rearrangement joins TRBV7-2 to TRBJ2-1, with TRBD2 matching over 9 bases. The origin of this receptor is a male donor with early-stage non-small cell lung cancer. CDR3 DNA sequence: TGTGCCAGCGCGGGCAGGGCTAGCGGGGCCAGGGATGAGCAGTTCTTC. Translation: CASAGRASGARDEQFF.